This T cell receptor (beta chain) comes out of a study of blood T cell repertoires in COVID-19. Overall study context: Samples came from the United States, Italy and Spain, spanning acute and convalescent COVID-19. PBMCs, B-cell-depleted T cells, or T cells were the source of the cDNA or gDNA that made up the material.

Original analysis: Estimates of nucleated cell counts were drawn from the amplification of reference gene primers. The repertoire was sequenced with immunoSEQ multiplex PCR; TCRdb's copy has only in-frame clones and lacks some. Clone size and the V and J calls come from that table; the DNA yielded D and trimming. The top ten hold 1.6% of the sample, which has roughly 200,000 clones, roughly 86% seen once. Trimming pared 4 bases from V and 7 bases from J, leaving 20 bases between. Looked up from germline, CDR1 is SGHRS and CDR2 is YFSETQ. The CDR3 contains 15 residues. Sequenced: peripheral blood. The V call is TRBV5-1, the J call TRBJ2-5; D is possibly TRBD1 (6 bases). This TCR came from a man between 18 and 35 years old with active or convalescent COVID-19. In DNA form, the CDR3 reads TGCGCCAGCAGCATGGACAGCCCCTTAATGGGGACCCAGTACTTC. It codes for CASSMDSPLMGTQYF. The full variable domain, in which reference TRBV5-1 and TRBJ2-5 provide the parts outside the CDR3, is KAGVTQTPRYLIKTRGQQVTLSCSPISGHRSVSWYQQTPGQGLQFLFEYFSETQRNKGNFPGRFSGRQFSNSRSEMNVSTLELGDSALYLCASSMDSPLMGTQYFGPGTRLLVL.